This record concerns one T cell receptor beta chain sequence. The table lists this clonotype with many counts. What this receptor recognizes is not known. No base quality information exists; no much larger clone differs at one position. The germline V gene supplies CDR1 SGHTA and CDR2 FQGNSA. The CDR3, from cysteine to phenylalanine, totals 14 residues. CDR3 DNA is the only sequence kept; it has 42 bases, read in frame from the first base. Trimming accounts for 5 bases at V and 7 bases at J, while the number of junction bases matched to no gene is 4. For repertoire sequencing, the TCR beta CDR3 regions were amplified from RNA transcripts. HTBI primers and the Qiagen OneStep RT-PCR kit were used in a first-round RT-PCR, which was followed by a second-round multiplex PCR, size selection and purification. Libraries were sequenced on an Illumina HiSeq2000 using paired-end 100 bp reads. Regarding the original processing steps: SOAPnuke was used to process the reads, throwing out any read that had adapters, had uncalled bases, had a mean Phred below 15, or lacked an exact constant-primer or identifier match. COPE v1.2.5 was used to merge high-quality paired reads. Unique nucleotide sequences were defined as clonotypes and aligned to IMGT TRB V, D and J references using MiTCR v1.1. The analysis was limited to V-J combinations with a frequency above 0.0001, which together covered 99.2% of repertoires. For each V-J combination, a TCR clonal expansion and chaos score was defined as the ratio of F50 clonal expansion to chaos observed in the TCRdist matrix. Welch's t-statistics and random forest were used to reduce the features to 13 V-J combinations, which were then used as input to a naive Bayes classifier. Thyroid-blood repertoire similarity was quantified with the Morisita-Horn index. TCRdb reran the public reads through fastp at Q25 and MiXCR, keeping productive beta chains. Rows merge per CDR3 protein into single entries with the most common DNA and genes. TCRdb's processing, not the authors' own work, is the source of the V and J calls. The table for this sample lists hundreds of thousands of distinct CDR3 sequences; about 40% of them were counted only once. The top ten hold under 3.5% of the sample.

These data are taken from a study of Graves' ophthalmopathy and Graves' hyperthyroidism (dated by TCRdb to about 2018). Study-wide context: Peripheral blood samples were taken at the time of initial diagnosis, before any treatment was given. TCR beta repertoire signatures were used to distinguish Graves' ophthalmopathy from Graves' hyperthyroidism and to predict progression to ophthalmopathy. In total, approximately 130 blood samples were TCR-sequenced: 43 ophthalmopathy, approximately 75 hyperthyroidism and some 17 hyperthyroidism-to-ophthalmopathy patients. A discovery set of 100 patients (approximately 45 ophthalmopathy, 55 to 65 stable hyperthyroidism) was enrolled to explore V-J signatures distinguishing ophthalmopathy from hyperthyroidism. The independent validation cohort included under 20 hyperthyroidism patients plus 17 patients who later progressed from hyperthyroidism to ophthalmopathy. In six hyperthyroidism patients, T-cell repertoires of thyroid tissue and blood were compared. Following sampling, methimazole starting at 30 mg daily was administered to hyperthyroidism patients, and high-dose intravenous methylprednisolone was administered to ophthalmopathy patients. The paper as a whole reports these results and caveats: Most expanded thyroid clonotypes with frequency above 0.001 were also detected in blood, suggesting blood repertoires may reflect the thyroid immune response. No statistical method was used to predetermine the sample size, and group allocation was not hidden from the investigators. In validation, the model predicted ophthalmopathy progression with more than 70% sensitivity and roughly 72% specificity; some 13 predicted patients were CT-confirmed with GO in a median of approximately six months. Ophthalmopathy was separated from stable hyperthyroidism by the 13-signature model with just under 90% sensitivity and 81% to 83% specificity in cross-validation and with 80%/75% in the test set.

Patients with ophthalmopathy had moderately to severely active disease, with a Clinical Activity Score of 3 or more, a NOSPECS grade of 4 or more, and a disease duration of less than 3 months. Patients with other autoimmune diseases, uncontrolled infections, pregnancy or lactation were excluded from the study. Clinical symptoms, serum thyroxine, TRAb, thyroid ultrasound and orbital computed tomography were used for diagnosis. Ficoll-Paque density gradient centrifugation was used to isolate PBMCs from about 9 ml of fresh peripheral blood. Total RNA was extracted with Trizol reagent and quality-checked on an Agilent 2100 Bioanalyzer.

The receptor comes from an adult man with Graves' ophthalmopathy. Recombination connected TRBV7-2 to TRBJ1-3; 11 of the junction bases match TRBD1. The sequenced material came from peripheral blood. The base sequence is TGTGCCAGCAGCCGGACAGGGGGCTTCAACACCATATATTTT. This yields the protein CASSRTGGFNTIYF.